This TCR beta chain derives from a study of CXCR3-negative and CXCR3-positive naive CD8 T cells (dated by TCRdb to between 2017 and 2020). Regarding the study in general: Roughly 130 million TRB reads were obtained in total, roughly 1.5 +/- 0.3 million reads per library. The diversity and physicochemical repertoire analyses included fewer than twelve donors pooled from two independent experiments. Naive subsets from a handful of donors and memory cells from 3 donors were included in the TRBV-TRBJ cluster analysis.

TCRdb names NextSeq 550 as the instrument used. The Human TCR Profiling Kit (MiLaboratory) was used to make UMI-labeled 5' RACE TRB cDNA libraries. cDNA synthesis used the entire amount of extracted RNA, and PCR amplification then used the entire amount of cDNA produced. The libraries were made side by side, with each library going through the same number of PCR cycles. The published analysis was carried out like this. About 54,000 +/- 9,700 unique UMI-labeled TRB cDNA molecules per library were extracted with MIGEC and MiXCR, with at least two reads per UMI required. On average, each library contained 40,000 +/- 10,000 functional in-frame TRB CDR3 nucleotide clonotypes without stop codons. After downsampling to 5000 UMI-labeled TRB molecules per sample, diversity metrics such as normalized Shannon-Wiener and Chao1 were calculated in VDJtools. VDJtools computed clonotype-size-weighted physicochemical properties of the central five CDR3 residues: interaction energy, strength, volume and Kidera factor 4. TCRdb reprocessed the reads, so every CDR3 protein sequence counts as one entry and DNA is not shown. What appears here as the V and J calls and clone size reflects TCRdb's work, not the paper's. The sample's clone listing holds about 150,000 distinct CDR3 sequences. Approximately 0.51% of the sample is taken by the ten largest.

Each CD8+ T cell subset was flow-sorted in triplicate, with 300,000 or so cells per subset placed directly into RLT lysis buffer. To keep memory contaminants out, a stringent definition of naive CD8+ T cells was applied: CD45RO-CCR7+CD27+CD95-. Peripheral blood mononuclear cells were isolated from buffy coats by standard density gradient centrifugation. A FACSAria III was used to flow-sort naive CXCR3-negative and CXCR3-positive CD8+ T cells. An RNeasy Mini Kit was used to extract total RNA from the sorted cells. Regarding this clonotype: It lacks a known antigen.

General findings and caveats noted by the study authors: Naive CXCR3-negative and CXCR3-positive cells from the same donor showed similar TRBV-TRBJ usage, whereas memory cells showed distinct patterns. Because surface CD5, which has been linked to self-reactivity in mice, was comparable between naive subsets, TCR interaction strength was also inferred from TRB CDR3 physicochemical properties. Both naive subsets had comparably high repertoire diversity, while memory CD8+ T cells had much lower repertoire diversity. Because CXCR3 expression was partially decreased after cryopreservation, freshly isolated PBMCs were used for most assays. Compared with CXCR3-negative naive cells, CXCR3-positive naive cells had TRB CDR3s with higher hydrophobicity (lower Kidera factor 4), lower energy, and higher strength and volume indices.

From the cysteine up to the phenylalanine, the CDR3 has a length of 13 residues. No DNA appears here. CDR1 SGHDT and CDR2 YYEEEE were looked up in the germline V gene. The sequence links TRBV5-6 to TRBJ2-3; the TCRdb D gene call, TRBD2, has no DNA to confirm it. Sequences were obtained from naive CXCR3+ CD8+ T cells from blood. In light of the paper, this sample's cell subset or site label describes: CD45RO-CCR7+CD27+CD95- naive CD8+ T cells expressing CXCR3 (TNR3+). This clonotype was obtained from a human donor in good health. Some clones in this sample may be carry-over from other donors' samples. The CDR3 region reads CASSPLGPDTQYF.